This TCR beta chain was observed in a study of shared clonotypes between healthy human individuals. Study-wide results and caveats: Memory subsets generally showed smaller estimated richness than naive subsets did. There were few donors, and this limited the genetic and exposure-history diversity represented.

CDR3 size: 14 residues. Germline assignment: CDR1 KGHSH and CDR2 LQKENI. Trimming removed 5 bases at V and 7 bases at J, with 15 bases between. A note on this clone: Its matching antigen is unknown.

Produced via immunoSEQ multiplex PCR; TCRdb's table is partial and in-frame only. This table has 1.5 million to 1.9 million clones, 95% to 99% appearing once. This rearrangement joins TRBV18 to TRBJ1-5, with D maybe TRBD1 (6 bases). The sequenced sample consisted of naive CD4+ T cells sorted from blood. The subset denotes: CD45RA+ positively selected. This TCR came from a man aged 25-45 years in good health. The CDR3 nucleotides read TGTGCCAGCTCAAACCGGAGGGGGGAACAGCCCCAGCATTTT. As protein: CASSNRRGEQPQHF.